Following are 10 T cell receptor beta chains from one sample sequenced in a study of blood T cells in healthy people across ages. A second PCR of about 7 to 12 cycles used a sample-barcoded 5' primer and a J-beta primer mix. TCRdb used MiXCR to reprocess the 5' RACE reads, holding one entry per CDR3 protein. The sample includes around 1,000,000 distinct CDR3 sequences, around 27% of them seen just once. The same sample was also used in a study of T cells of mothers and their children.

The specimen sequenced was blood. These receptors were taken from a girl aged 2 to 9 in good health.

The chain links TRBV7-8 to TRBJ2-1; perhaps TRBD2 as D (6 bases). CDR3 length: 18 residues. Germline V gene data show CDR1 as SGHVS and CDR2 as FQNEAQ. The ends were cut back, 0 bases at V and 3 bases at J, with 18 bases in the middle. CDR3 residues: CASSLATSPATYYNEQFF. In nucleotides, the CDR3 is TGTGCCAGCAGCTTAGCTACTAGCCCAGCAACGTACTACAATGAGCAGTTCTTC.

In this sample, this clonotype turned up many times. The V and J genes are TRBV25-1 and TRBJ2-7, with unresolved D. Looked up from germline, CDR1 is MGHDK and CDR2 is SYGVNS. CDR3 length equals 11 residues. V was trimmed by 6 bases and J by 3 bases, leaving 6 bases between them. As DNA, the CDR3 is TGTGCCAGCAGGGGTTACTACGAGCAGTACTTC. Amino acid sequence: CASRGYYEQYF.

This clonotype was seen only a few times. The chain joins TRBV25-1 to TRBJ1-2, with 7 bases aligning to TRBD1. Germline values: CDR1 MGHDK, CDR2 SYGVNS. V lost 8 bases to trimming and J lost 5 bases; unmatched junction nucleotides: 8. This CDR3 has 13 residues. The CDR3 loop is CASRDSSSYGYTF. CDR3 in DNA: TGTGCCAGCCGGGACAGTTCATCTTATGGCTACACCTTC.

This clonotype was counted at least ten times. The gene calls are TRBV20-1 and TRBJ2-7; D is unresolved. Trimming took 5 bases from V and 4 from J, leaving 9 bases between them. The CDR3 runs 11 residues. CDR1 is DFQATT, CDR2 SNEGSKA, per germline (reference sequence). The CDR3 protein is CSALGQYEQYF. The CDR3 nucleotides read TGCAGTGCTCTCGGGCAATACGAGCAGTACTTC.

This clonotype appeared a few times. The chain uses TRBV20-1 and TRBJ2-3; TRBD2 matches 10 bases. V dropped 3 bases and J dropped 9; count of bases not matched to a gene: 6. There are 13 residues in the CDR3. The germline gives CDR1 DFQATT, CDR2 SNEGSKA (reference sequence). CDR3 DNA: TGCAGTGCTAGGGGACTAGCGTCTGGCACGCAGTATTTT. It encodes CSARGLASGTQYF.

The J gene is TRBJ2-1, the V gene TRBV2, with 14 bases fitting TRBD2. V shed 11 bases and J 5 bases; nucleotides not matched to a gene: 8. Germline assignment: CDR1 SNHLY and CDR2 FYNNEI. This CDR3 has 15 amino acids. The DNA of the CDR3 is TGTGCCGAGGGACTAGCGGGGGTGGGAGACAATGAGCAGTTCTTC. It is translated as CAEGLAGVGDNEQFF.

In its sample, this clonotype was seen many times. The chain carries TRBV7-3 and TRBJ2-3; TRBD1 matches at 7 bases. Germline V gives CDR1 SGHTA, CDR2 FQGTGA. The CDR3 loop spans 13 amino acids. J was trimmed by 6 bases and V by 1 base; bases with no gene match: 1. CDR3 sequence: CASSLKQGDTQYF. In DNA, the CDR3 is TGTGCCAGCAGCTTAAAACAGGGGGATACGCAGTATTTT.

This clonotype has just a few counts. The chain joins TRBV12-3 or TRBV12-4 to TRBJ2-3; 9 bases align to TRBD2. Trimming cost V 4 bases and J 2 bases; bases outside gene matches: 7. This CDR3 is 16 amino acids long. CDR3 in amino acids: CASSSVAGAITDTQYF. CDR3 nucleotide sequence: TGTGCCAGCAGTTCCGTAGCGGGAGCGATCACAGATACGCAGTATTTT.

This clonotype was detected a few times. The chain recombines TRBV5-1 with TRBJ2-3; possible D gene TRBD2, 5 bases. There are 13 residues in the CDR3. The V end lost 0 bases, the J end lost 10 bases, and 12 bases lay between the germline ends. Germline loops: CDR1 SGHRS, CDR2 YFSETQ. The DNA for the CDR3 is TGCGCCAGCAGCTTGGCCGTCGGGGTATCGCAGTATTTT. Translated: CASSLAVGVSQYF.

In its sample, this clonotype was seen a few times. This rearrangement joins TRBV7-2 to TRBJ2-1; TRBD2 matches 8 bases. With V trimmed by 1 base and J by 8 bases, 13 bases remained unmatched. Germline V lookup: CDR1 SGHTA, CDR2 FQGNSA. The CDR3 has 17 residues. CDR3 sequence reads: CASSLGRSRGGMYEQFF. In DNA form, the CDR3 reads TGTGCCAGCAGCTTAGGGAGGTCGCGCGGGGGGATGTATGAGCAGTTCTTC.